The source of this T cell receptor (beta chain) is a study of T-cell reconstitution after alpha-beta-depleted transplantation in children (dated by TCRdb to between 2015 and 2016). Background for the entire study: T-cell immune reconstitution after TCRalphabeta/CD19-depleted allogeneic hematopoietic cell transplantation in children was quantitatively tracked in the study by means of TCR repertoire profiling.

In the paper's terms, the treatment or condition label means: allogeneic hematopoietic cell transplantation with graft depleted of TCRalphabeta T cells and CD19 B cells. TCRalphabeta/CD19-depleted allogeneic hematopoietic cell grafts were given to the transplant recipients, all of whom were children. This clonotype was counted only a few times. The specificity of this receptor is unknown. The junction departs from the called germline gene at one end, perhaps through a read error. On the study overall, not on this receptor specifically: Apparently early alphabetaT-cell count recovery about two months after transplant reportedly relied on only several hundred rapidly expanded clones derived from non-depleted graft cells. Hyperexpanded clone frequencies declined over subsequent months; after one year, T-cell counts and TCRbeta diversity were mostly attributed to newly produced T cells. The high TCRbeta diversity at day 60 in some patients was ascribed to recipient T cells and intrathymic progenitors that had survived conditioning.

The CDR3 runs 18 amino acids, cysteine and phenylalanine included. The sequence is cut down to CDR3 DNA, 54 bases in frame from base 1. According to the germline V gene (reference sequence), CDR1 reads DFQATT and CDR2 reads SNEGSKA. The library was produced with PCR. Reads for this sample came from an Illumina HiSeq 2500. Molecular barcoding was employed in the preparation of TCR libraries, with unique molecular identifiers being used to normalize TCRbeta repertoire quantification. TCRdb cleaned the public reads at Q25 with fastp, built clones with MiXCR and kept in-frame beta chains. Duplicate CDR3 protein sequences are folded into a single record with the most common DNA and genes. The table for this sample lists hundreds of thousands of distinct CDR3 sequences; about 24% of them were counted only once. The top ten clonotypes cover 4% to 5.5% of the sample.

The receptor comes from a female patient aged 2-9 years who had a stem cell transplant for congenital amegakaryocytic thrombocytopenia, so the T cells may come from the graft donor. The sequence joins TRBV20-1 to TRBJ1-4; a tentative D call is TRBD1 (6 bases match). The sequences come from PBMCs, mostly from graft donor cells, collected 360 days after TCRalphabeta/CD19-depleted stem cell transplant. The CDR3 region: CSAPSSTGPRSSNEKLVF. The sequenced DNA is TGCAGTGCTCCTTCATCGACAGGTCCAAGGAGTTCAAATGAAAAACTGGTTTTT.